The text below deals with one T cell receptor (beta chain). Which antigen it targets is not known. The record has no base qualities; no much larger clone is one base away. From V the trimming removes 5 bases and from J it removes 3 bases, while the gene matches leave 7 bases of the junction unaccounted for. The CDR3 goes from the cysteine to the phenylalanine over 14 residues. Only the CDR3 DNA stays, 42 bases, in frame from base 1. The germline V gene supplies CDR1 SGHRS and CDR2 YFSETQ. These data belong to a study of neurological immune-mediated disorders (dated by TCRdb to about 2019). For context, the study as a whole: The study compared peripheral blood TCR-beta repertoires of HTLV-I-associated myelopathy (HAM/TSP) patients, multiple sclerosis patients and healthy controls using UMI-based sequencing. The approximately 110 TCR-beta libraries covered PBMC samples along with longitudinal samples, technical triplicates, and paired sorted CD4+ and CD8+ T-cell subsets. Each longitudinal HAM/TSP and healthy donor was sampled at 3 time-points spaced at about 3-45 month intervals. Of the roughly 71 subjects in the cohort, about 14 were HAM/TSP patients, roughly 34 were multiple sclerosis patients, and 20 were healthy controls.

The meaning of the sample's time point label: longitudinal time-point 2. For the unsorted PBMC libraries, 2 million PBMCs were stored in RNAlater at -80 degrees C until RNA extraction and were used to generate the libraries. Peripheral blood was subjected to Ficoll-Hypaque density gradient centrifugation to isolate PBMCs, which were then cryopreserved in liquid nitrogen. Broader findings and caveats from the paper: The highest TCR clonal expansion was observed in HAM/TSP patients, whereas the lowest was observed in MS patients, even when compared with healthy controls. Expanded clones from different subjects shared no identical CDR3 amino acid sequences, which suggests that TCR-beta repertoires were private in all groups.

cDNA synthesis used template-switch 5'RACE with a primer carrying a 10-nucleotide random unique molecular identifier tagging each TCR transcript. Over 200 million TCR-beta sequences, covering 15-18 subjects, were produced in each sequencing run. Total RNA was extracted with the RNeasy kit. TCR-beta VDJ regions were amplified with primers for the TCR constant region and the 5'RACE anchor, using the KAPA Real-time Library Amplification kit. A first PCR added sample indexes and Illumina adaptors, and a second PCR then raised library yield. After Ampure bead purification, the TCR product of roughly 650 bp was size-selected on a 2% E-gel SizeSelection system. Before pooling, library quality was checked on a Bioanalyzer, concentration was measured with Qubit, and libraries were quantified with the Kapa Library Quantification kit. Libraries were sequenced paired-end 2 x 150 bp on an Illumina HiSeq 2500. To increase sequence diversity, about 24-32% phiX was spiked into each library pool. For the original study's pipeline: Quality-filtered reads were processed with the UMI-based MiGEC pipeline, and over 85% of raw TCR sequences were removed by the MiGEC pipeline during error correction. VDJ genes were aligned to IMGT germline references, and clonotypes were defined by unique CDR3 amino acid sequence plus V-J genes. Clonal expansion, Shannon diversity and CDR3 relatedness (CalcPairwiseDistances, ClusterSamples) were evaluated with VDJtools, and phylogenetic trees were built with CLCbio workbench. A clone was classed as expanded if it had 8 or more unique UMIs, a cutoff based on coefficient-of-variation modelling across technical triplicates. TCRdb reprocessing: public reads trimmed at Q25 with fastp, clones called with MiXCR, in-frame beta chains kept. Identical CDR3 proteins give one entry, which carries the most common genes and DNA. TCRdb's processing, not the authors', yielded these V and J calls. For this sample the table gives about 90,000 distinct CDR3 sequences, of which roughly 13% were detected only once. The top ten clones comprise around 5% of the sample.

The material sequenced was PBMCs. This receptor was obtained from a female donor with HTLV-1-associated myelopathy (HAM/TSP). The chain couples TRBV5-1 to TRBJ2-7; TRBD1 agrees with 8 junctional bases. The CDR3 has the sequence CASRWAGGNYEQYF. The nucleotide sequence reads TGCGCCAGCAGATGGGCAGGGGGCAACTACGAGCAGTACTTC.